This TCR beta chain emerged from a study of radiation and T cells in renal cell carcinoma. V lost 3 bases and J lost 9, with 15 bases in between. This CDR3 region has 14 residues. The germline V gene encodes CDR1 MNHEY and CDR2 SMNVEV (reference sequence). Treatment defined: 15 Gy SBRT to primary tumor, nephrectomy 4 weeks later. Method: immunoSEQ multiplex PCR; TCRdb's copy keeps in-frame clones and lacks some. Among 15,000 to 20,000 clones listed, approximately 48% were seen once. The sequencing used tumor tissue, collected from a patient whose treatment included radiotherapy and nephrectomy. The source is a woman in her fifties or sixties with renal cell carcinoma. The rearrangement uses TRBV27 and TRBJ2-1; maybe TRBD2 (5 bases). In DNA, the CDR3 is TGTGCCAGCAGTTTCACGCCCGAGCGGACTGAGCAGTTCTTC. Amino acid sequence: CASSFTPERTEQFF.